This section outlines one TCR beta chain sequence together with its context. Method: immunoSEQ multiplex PCR; TCRdb's copy keeps in-frame clones and lacks some. In the table there are some 95,000 clones, around 90% of which are singletons. The sample is drawn from a study of OX40 agonist ivuxolimab in advanced cancers. Study information: In this trial design, patients received ivuxolimab intravenously at 0.01 to 10 mg/kg every 2 weeks. Subjects had a mean age of 60 years, with a range of 23 to 79; around 84% were male.

This specimen consisted of CD4+ or CD8+ T cells sorted from blood, obtained in a trial of the OX40 agonist ivuxolimab. The receptor's source is an adult with an advanced solid tumor such as melanoma, head and neck, liver or kidney cancer.

The CDR3 coding sequence is TGTGCCAGCAGTAGCCCAGGGGCCCGTTTGACTGAAGCTTTCTTT. Its protein is CASSSPGARLTEAFF. This sequence joins TRBV6-5 and TRBJ1-1, with D maybe TRBD1 (6 bases). Trimming cost V 5 bases and J 5 bases, with 18 bases left between them. Germline assignment: CDR1 MNHEY and CDR2 SVGAGI. The CDR3 length is 15 residues.